The present TCR beta chain was sequenced within a study of T cell repertoires in cytomegalovirus infection (dated by TCRdb to between 2018 and 2020). Broadly, across the study: Because public TCR beta signatures pointed to carriage of CMV infection together with the matching HLA type, the HLA type of each donor mattered for the analysis.

The germline ends are 7 bases apart after V is trimmed by 5 bases and J by 0 bases. For CDR1 and CDR2, the germline V gene lists SGHTA and FQGNSA. The CDR3 numbers 13 residues from cysteine through phenylalanine. CDR3 DNA only is kept here, 39 bases in frame from base 1. This clonotype was counted ten times or more. No antigen is known for it. The record has no base qualities; no much larger clone is one base away. Results and caveats for the whole study, not just this receptor: The ex vivo response was dominated by HLA-C-restricted CMV-specific TCR beta clonotypes, which also provided the single most frequent clonotype in two of eight donors. In both this cohort and an independent roughly 350-donor cohort, the cumulative frequency of public TCR beta family members distinguished carriers of CMV infection plus the relevant HLA type.

TCRdb names Illumina HiSeq 1500 as the instrument used. TCRdb reprocessing: public reads trimmed at Q25 with fastp, clones called with MiXCR, in-frame beta chains kept. Rows are unified per CDR3 protein, each entry keeping the most common DNA and genes. This sample holds some 200,000 distinct CDR3 sequences; less than 9.5% were observed only once. The ten most abundant clones make up about 5% of the sample. The specimen was PBMCs. This receptor was identified in a human donor in good health (CMV status not recorded). Some clones in this sample may be carry-over from other donors' samples. The chain is made from TRBV7-2 and TRBJ2-5; no confident D gene assignment can be made. The DNA sequence is as follows: TGTGCCAGCAGCCGCCAGAACCAAGAGACCCAGTACTTC. Its translation reads: CASSRQNQETQYF.